A selection of T cell receptor beta chains follows, all from one sample in a study of T cell responses to AZD1222 COVID-19 vaccine. The data were produced by immunoSEQ multiplex PCR, yet TCRdb's version contains in-frame clones alone and is incomplete. The table lists 150,000 or so clones, about 88% of them singletons, with around 3% in the top ten. Sequenced material: peripheral blood, taken on day 0 of AZD1222 vaccination. The source of these receptors is an adult in good health. Each CDR3 is given with its conserved first and last residue. D genes are given only for firm matches.

J gene	D gene	V gene	CDR3 protein
TRBJ1-2	.	TRBV6-5	CASSYSTETYGYTF
TRBJ2-7	.	TRBV7-9	CASSQGAYEQYF
TRBJ1-5	.	TRBV6-6	CASSKTREVNQPQHF
TRBJ2-2	.	TRBV28	CASKRLWAGELFF
TRBJ2-5	.	TRBV3-1/TRBV3-2	CASSQETQYF
TRBJ2-7	.	TRBV7-2	CASSPFGGAGEQYF
TRBJ2-5	TRBD2	TRBV4-3	CASSRGLAGVNQETQYF
TRBJ2-7	.	TRBV2	CASSDWQFTYEQYF
TRBJ1-2	TRBD1	TRBV28	CASSAHPGQGADGYTF
TRBJ1-5	.	TRBV3-1/TRBV3-2	CASSQGGESQPQHF
TRBJ2-1	TRBD2	TRBV12-5	CASGLVLVASGGALSEQFF
TRBJ1-2	TRBD1	TRBV3-1/TRBV3-2	CASSQVDRGPYGYTF
TRBJ1-4	.	TRBV27	CASSLSSRANEKLFF
TRBJ2-7	.	TRBV2	CASSDQGPYEQYF
TRBJ2-3	.	TRBV13	CASSLRAHLTTDTQYF
TRBJ1-5	.	TRBV25-1	CASSELNSNQPQHF
TRBJ2-5	TRBD2	TRBV7-9	CASSFSGGPKETQYF
TRBJ2-7	TRBD1	TRBV7-6	CASSLGGTGIYEQYF
TRBJ2-5	.	TRBV2	CASSRVETQYF
TRBJ2-7	.	TRBV5-1	CASRAGILYEQYF
TRBJ2-5	TRBD2	TRBV4-3	CASSQAAGEETQYF
TRBJ2-2	.	TRBV7-8	CASSLEGRRRTGELFF
TRBJ2-7	.	TRBV28	CASSLLPTEYEQYF
TRBJ2-5	.	TRBV24-1	CATSEGSGVGETQYF
TRBJ2-5	.	TRBV6-5	CASSRGPSKETQYF
TRBJ2-7	.	TRBV7-2	CASSFAHGASYEQYF
TRBJ2-1	.	TRBV6-2/TRBV6-3	CASSYDGLHEQFF
TRBJ2-1	.	TRBV7-3	CASSSYNYNEQFF
TRBJ1-1	.	TRBV7-9	CASSLLSGDTEAFF
TRBJ2-6	.	TRBV19	CAAAPTFSGANVLTF
TRBJ2-7	TRBD2	TRBV9	CASSVGIAGGGEQYF